A selection of T cell receptor beta chains follows, all from one sample in a study of shared clonotypes between healthy human individuals. The repertoire was sequenced with immunoSEQ multiplex PCR; TCRdb's copy has only in-frame clones and lacks some. The table records roughly 2.1 million clones, about 92% of them present only once. Sequencing input: naive CD8+ T cells from PBMCs. These receptors all come from a man aged 18 to 30 in good health. Some clones in this sample may be carry-over from other donors' samples. Both conserved end residues are part of each CDR3. The D gene is left open where the match is weak. Not all rows give a size; the values are once, few, many and, for expanded clones, a class.

j_call d_call clone_size v_call cdr3_aa cdr3_nt
TRBJ2-2 - - TRBV7-9 CASSPQTQDRWVTGELFF TGTGCCAGCAGCCCTCAAACCCAGGACAGATGGGTCACCGGGGAGCTGTTTTTT
TRBJ2-7 - - TRBV11-2 CASSLGLGYPYEQYF TGTGCCAGCAGCTTAGGATTGGGCTACCCCTACGAGCAGTACTTC
TRBJ1-2 - - TRBV6-6 CASSYSIGADGYTF TGTGCCAGCAGTTACTCGATCGGAGCGGATGGCTACACCTTC
TRBJ1-2 - - TRBV29-1 CSAIPPRDYGYTF TGCAGCGCAATCCCCCCCAGGGACTATGGCTACACCTTC
TRBJ2-3 TRBD2 - TRBV27 CASSTLAGGTDTQYF TGTGCCAGCAGTACGTTAGCGGGAGGAACAGATACGCAGTATTTT
TRBJ2-1 - once TRBV28 CASSYSGGGMSEQFF TGTGCCAGCAGTTACTCGGGGGGCGGGATGAGTGAGCAGTTCTTC
TRBJ1-2 - - TRBV6-5 CASSAPGFGGYTF TGTGCCAGCAGTGCCCCCGGTTTTGGAGGCTACACCTTC
TRBJ2-2 - - TRBV27 CASSPYSNTGELFF TGTGCCAGCAGTCCCTATTCGAACACCGGGGAGCTGTTTTTT
TRBJ2-1 - once TRBV6-1 CASSEVRSHNEQFF TGTGCCAGCAGTGAAGTCCGATCACACAATGAGCAGTTCTTC
TRBJ2-7 TRBD1 - TRBV5-1 CASGGTGSGEQYF TGCGCCAGCGGGGGGACAGGAAGTGGAGAGCAGTACTTC
TRBJ2-1 TRBD2 - TRBV11-2 CASSPYFAGGEQFF TGTGCCAGCAGCCCCTATTTTGCGGGGGGTGAGCAGTTCTTC
TRBJ2-6 - - TRBV4-2 CASSQVVAVASGANVLTF TGTGCCAGCAGCCAAGTAGTAGCGGTAGCCTCTGGGGCCAACGTCCTGACTTTC
TRBJ1-4 - - TRBV5-1 CASSLEGVWSEKLFF TGCGCCAGCAGCTTGGAGGGAGTCTGGAGTGAAAAACTGTTTTTT
TRBJ2-2 - - TRBV7-2 CASSWAGGVNTGELFF TGTGCCAGCAGCTGGGCGGGCGGGGTGAACACCGGGGAGCTGTTTTTT
TRBJ2-5 TRBD1 - TRBV5-4 CASRFRDRGSETQYF TGTGCCAGCAGATTCCGGGACAGGGGTTCGGAGACCCAGTACTTC
TRBJ2-5 TRBD2 - TRBV19 CASSTPGTSGSVETQYF TGTGCCAGTAGTACCCCAGGGACTAGCGGGAGTGTGGAGACCCAGTACTTC
TRBJ1-4 - - TRBV28 CASSPPWIRNEKLFF TGTGCCAGCAGTCCCCCGTGGATAAGGAATGAAAAACTGTTTTTT
TRBJ2-7 - - TRBV5-4 CASSLLTGSSYEQYF TGTGCCAGCAGCCTTTTAACTGGAAGCTCCTACGAGCAGTACTTC
TRBJ2-2 - - TRBV7-9 CASSPPVSNTGELFF TGTGCCAGCAGCCCCCCTGTCTCGAACACCGGGGAGCTGTTTTTT
TRBJ2-7 - - TRBV21-1 CASSTLGRQTGTSGSGGSYEQYF TGTGCCAGCAGCACCCTCGGACGACAAACCGGGACTAGCGGGAGTGGGGGATCCTACGAGCAGTACTTC
TRBJ2-1 TRBD2 - TRBV25-1 CASSATSGILDEQFF TGTGCCAGCAGTGCTACTAGCGGGATCTTGGATGAGCAGTTCTTC
TRBJ2-7 TRBD1 - TRBV14 CASSHRDRSAYEQYF TGTGCCAGCAGCCACCGGGACAGATCGGCCTACGAGCAGTACTTC
TRBJ1-5 - few TRBV30 CAWSMGNQPQHF TGTGCCTGGAGTATGGGCAATCAGCCCCAGCATTTT
TRBJ2-3 - - TRBV19 CASSIVRGDTQYF TGTGCCAGTAGTATAGTGAGGGGGGATACGCAGTATTTT
TRBJ1-5 - - TRBV19 CASSIMGNQPQHF TGTGCCAGTAGTATCATGGGCAATCAGCCCCAGCATTTT
TRBJ2-2 - - TRBV20-1 CSAYLDGELFF TGCAGTGCTTACCTTGACGGGGAGCTGTTTTTT
TRBJ2-7 - - TRBV7-9 CASSATGAEQYF TGTGCCAGCAGCGCAACAGGCGCCGAGCAGTACTTC
TRBJ1-2 - - TRBV2 CASSDPSTPAVAF TGTGCCAGCAGTGATCCGTCAACGCCGGCTGTTGCCTTC
TRBJ1-1 - - TRBV7-3 CASSPGGQTEAFF TGTGCCAGCAGTCCGGGGGGTCAGACTGAAGCTTTCTTT
TRBJ1-2 - - TRBV7-9 CASSSVAGTANYGHTF TGTGCCAGCAGCTCCGTTGCTGGGACGGCTAACTATGGCCACACCTTC
TRBJ2-7 TRBD1 - TRBV10-2 CASSPEMGTGSHEQYF TGCGCCAGCAGCCCAGAGATGGGGACAGGGTCCCACGAGCAGTACTTC
TRBJ2-7 TRBD1 - TRBV6-1 CASGRPGQATYEQYF TGTGCCAGCGGGCGTCCGGGACAGGCGACCTACGAGCAGTACTTC
TRBJ2-7 - - TRBV12-5 CASGLERGHEQYF TGTGCTAGTGGTTTGGAAAGAGGGCACGAGCAGTACTTC
TRBJ2-1 - once TRBV29-1 CSVVVINNEQFF TGCAGCGTTGTTGTGATAAACAATGAGCAGTTCTTC
TRBJ1-2 TRBD1 - TRBV7-9 CASSLPSAGQGAYGYTF TGTGCCAGCAGCTTACCTAGCGCTGGACAGGGAGCCTATGGCTACACCTTC
TRBJ2-3 TRBD2 - TRBV7-9 CASSPRLAGGTDTQYF TGTGCCAGCAGCCCCAGACTAGCGGGAGGGACAGATACGCAGTATTTT
TRBJ2-7 TRBD2 - TRBV5-4 CASSSRSVSGRTYEQYF TGTGCCAGCAGCAGTAGGTCGGTCAGCGGGAGGACCTACGAGCAGTACTTC
TRBJ2-7 - - TRBV5-5 CASSLGQNYEQYF TGTGCCAGCAGCTTGGGTCAGAACTACGAGCAGTACTTC
TRBJ1-2 - few TRBV5-4 CASRNVGPAIYGYTF TGTGCCAGCAGAAATGTGGGGCCAGCCATCTATGGCTACACCTTC
TRBJ2-7 - - TRBV27 CASSFSGEIYEQYF TGTGCCAGCAGTTTTTCGGGAGAGATCTACGAGCAGTACTTC
TRBJ2-5 TRBD2 - TRBV10-3 CATSPKAAGVTETQYF TGTGCCACAAGCCCAAAGGCAGCGGGAGTTACGGAGACCCAGTACTTC
TRBJ2-1 - - TRBV6-1 CASLGRTYNEQFF TGTGCCAGCTTAGGAAGGACCTACAATGAGCAGTTCTTC
TRBJ2-3 TRBD2 - TRBV5-6 CASSLWDYYPDTQYF TGTGCCAGCAGCTTGTGGGACTATTACCCAGATACGCAGTATTTT
TRBJ2-7 - - TRBV7-8 CASSLPQSSYEQYF TGTGCCAGCAGCCTCCCTCAAAGCTCCTACGAGCAGTACTTC
TRBJ2-7 - - TRBV7-2 CASSSGLASGYEQYF TGTGCCAGCAGCTCTGGACTCGCCTCGGGCTACGAGCAGTACTTC
TRBJ1-1 - once TRBV28 CASSFGGTMNTEAFF TGTGCCAGCAGTTTTGGGGGTACCATGAACACTGAAGCTTTCTTT
TRBJ2-6 - - TRBV10-3 CAISDYPGAGANVLTF TGTGCCATCAGTGACTACCCAGGAGCTGGGGCCAACGTCCTGACTTTC
TRBJ2-7 - - TRBV5-6 CASSPGGQSSYEQYF TGTGCCAGCAGCCCGGGGGGACAGAGCTCCTACGAGCAGTACTTC